This entry is about one T cell receptor beta chain. Generated by immunoSEQ multiplex PCR, the TCRdb table keeps only in-frame clones and is missing some. The repertoire holds roughly 16,000 clones, with around 80% as singletons. This sample stems from a study of sequential checkpoint blockade in melanoma. CDR1 is SGHAT and CDR2 is FQNNGV in the germline V gene. This CDR3 region has 12 residues. V was pared by 1 base and J by 8 bases, with 5 bases between. Treatment defined: randomized to nivolumab then ipilimumab (arm A) or the reverse (arm B). This receptor was taken from a human donor with melanoma. This chain uses TRBV11-2 with TRBJ1-4; D unclear. Sample: CD8+ T cells sorted from blood (inferred from file names), taken from a patient given nivolumab and ipilimumab in sequence. CDR3 coding DNA: TGTGCCAGCAGCTTAGGAGGGGAAAAACTGTTTTTT. Its protein is CASSLGGEKLFF.